The T cell receptor (beta chain) described here comes from a study of blood T cell repertoires in COVID-19. Study-wide context: Material from acute and convalescent COVID-19 was sourced from the United States, Italy and Spain.

Across roughly 25 US areas, participants ranged in age from roughly 18 to 95 years. Original handling: Quantification of nucleated cells was approximated via reference gene primer amplification. Using immunoSEQ multiplex PCR, the repertoire was profiled, and TCRdb retains in-frame clones only, with some absent. That table is the source of V, J and clone size, and D and trimming were worked out from the DNA. The repertoire has about 260,000 clones, about nine tenths of them found once; the top ten carry 4.1%. V gave up 1 base and J gave up 0 bases, with 6 bases separating them. This CDR3 spans 15 amino acids. Germline V gene lookup returns CDR1 MNHEY and CDR2 SMNVEV (reference sequence).

The chain has TRBV27 and TRBJ2-2, with D hard to call. The sequenced sample was PBMCs or T cells enriched from blood (not recorded which). The clonotype comes from a woman aged 25 to 39 with acute COVID-19. The CDR3 is CASSLYSANTGELFF. The CDR3 nucleotides are TGTGCCAGCAGTTTATACTCTGCGAACACCGGGGAGCTGTTTTTT.